Only one count was recorded for the clone carrying this T cell receptor (beta chain). These data belong to a study of blood T cell repertoires in COVID-19. Clones were read by immunoSEQ multiplex PCR, and TCRdb kept only the in-frame ones, dropping some. Counted here are more than 65,000 clones, 82% occurring once; the ten biggest clones make up less than 40%. CDR3 size: 15 residues. Germline loops: CDR1 SGHRS, CDR2 YFSETQ. Trimming removed 0 bases at V and 1 base at J, with 9 bases between. Sequenced sample: peripheral blood. This rearrangement joins TRBV5-1 to TRBJ2-3; D ambiguous. The TCR comes from a woman between 65 and 79 years old with acute or convalescent COVID-19. The CDR3 spells CASSLGQIGTDTQYF. CDR3 coding DNA: TGCGCCAGCAGCTTGGGTCAGATCGGCACAGATACGCAGTATTTT.